This T cell receptor (beta chain) was profiled in a study of graft-versus-host responses after intestinal transplantation. Looking at the study overall: Every transplant recipient was induced with anti-thymocyte globulin, then maintained on tacrolimus and steroids for around 3 years.

Generated by immunoSEQ multiplex PCR, the TCRdb table keeps only in-frame clones and is missing some. The sample lists about 6,900 clones, around 23% occurring once. This clone was detected only once. After the reaction, proliferating CFSE-low CD3+CD4+ and CD3+CD8+ responders were sorted. The CDR3 has 14 amino acids. V was clipped by 1 base and J by 2 bases, with 9 bases between them. Germline values: CDR1 SGHAT, CDR2 FQNNGV. The sequence was obtained from a human patient who was an organ donor for intestinal transplantation. The sequenced sample was alloreactive CD4+ T cells from a mixed lymphocyte reaction culture, obtained before transplantation. Subset of the sample: CFSE-low proliferating T cells sorted from approximately six-day pre-transplant mixed lymphocyte reaction (GvH or HvG direction). The chain uses TRBV11-2 and TRBJ2-7; D is ambiguous. The CDR3 region has the DNA TGTGCCAGCAGCTTAGGCCCCGGCGCCTACGAGCAGTACTTC. It codes for CASSLGPGAYEQYF.